This TCR beta chain originates from a study of blood T cell repertoires in COVID-19 (dated by TCRdb to the early 2020s). For context, the study as a whole: Collaborator samples came from the United States, Italy and Spain and covered acute and convalescent phases of COVID-19. The material from the prospective study consisted of cDNA or gDNA derived from T cells, B-cell-depleted T cells, or PBMCs. Subjects who had been exposed to COVID-19, were actively infected with it, or had recovered from it provided the deeply sampled blood TCRbeta repertoires that made up the dataset. A freely available public database, intended as a resource for researchers studying the immune response to SARS-CoV-2, is where the repertoires were released. The samples were drawn from two sources: the first 160 participants of the ongoing ImmuneRACE study, and over 950 subjects contributed by 6 global collaborators. Nearly every sample came with metadata listing a de-identified subject ID, COVID-19 status, age in years and sex. Where available, HLA class I and class II types were obtained from metadata supplied by the sample provider rather than from assay-based typing. Study-level results and caveats: Clinical and demographic metadata were provided uncurated, with the amount varying by source and participant.

About this clone: Its specific antigen is unknown. Base qualities were left out, and no much larger clone turns up one base away.

TCRbeta CDR3 regions were amplified from genomic DNA using the immunoSEQ Assay, a bias-controlled multiplex PCR. The source study handled its data this way. The number of nucleated cells in each sample was estimated from the amplification of reference gene primers within the assay. To quantify the absolute abundance of each unique TCRbeta CDR3 rearrangement, sequence reads were collapsed and filtered. For each sample, productive Simpson clonality was calculated by taking the square root of Simpson's diversity index across productive rearrangements. Imported from immuneACCESS, the table was reduced by TCRdb to in-frame sequences with V and J called. These copies leave out some clones; in studies compared against another copy, an unresolved V gene accounts for under half, and the cause of the remainder is not known. V and J calls and clone size are copied from that table; D and trimming were computed from the DNA. The sample table records more than 200,000 clones; 70% to 90% of these occur just once. Together, the top ten hold roughly 1.7% of the sample.

Enrolling through a virtual design, the prospective study's participants ranged in age from about 18 to 89 years and lived across roughly 24 United States geographic areas. To assign participants to cohorts, the prospective study relied on clinical history that participants themselves reported in a screening survey and a study questionnaire. ImmuneRACE Cohort 3 recovered participants were defined by two consecutive negative NP/OP PCR tests, healthcare professional clearance, or symptom resolution. Each participant in the prospective study had whole blood, serum and a nasopharyngeal or oropharyngeal swab collected by mobile phlebotomists. Prospective study participants could optionally give additional blood draws and questionnaires over a roughly 2-month period. Blood samples from the prospective study were shipped frozen or at room temperature prior to DNA extraction. The material sequenced was PBMCs or T cells enriched from blood (not recorded which). This receptor was obtained from a woman aged 45-65 years who had recovered from COVID-19.

The bases are TGTGCCAGCAGTTTCGGGACAGACTACGAGCAGTACTTC. Its translation is CASSFGTDYEQYF. The chain couples TRBV27 to TRBJ2-7; 7 nucleotides in the junction match TRBD1. Looking up the germline V gene (reference sequence) yields CDR1 MNHEY and CDR2 SMNVEV. Spanning cysteine to phenylalanine, the CDR3 consists of 13 amino acids. Solely the CDR3 DNA is kept, with 39 bases framed from the first base. After removal of 3 bases from V and 3 bases from J, the junction retains 2 bases not matched to a gene.